Each of the 10 T cell receptor beta chains below was sequenced from the same sample in a study of OX40 agonist ivuxolimab in advanced cancers. The receptor library was made with the immunoSEQ multiplex PCR assay. TCRdb took this table from immuneACCESS and kept in-frame rearrangements with V and J called. Such tables lack part of the clones; where checked against another copy, unresolved V genes explain under half of the gap, and the rest is unexplained. The sample data list 60,000 to 75,000 clones, and about 89% of these were observed just once. The ten most abundant clones make up more than 14% of the sample. The sample here was CD4+ or CD8+ T cells sorted from blood, taken in a trial of the OX40 agonist ivuxolimab. The source is an adult with an advanced solid tumor such as melanoma, head and neck, liver or kidney cancer.

V gene TRBV7-9 combines with J gene TRBJ1-1; D not resolved. V lost 1 base to trimming and J lost 1 base, with 7 bases between them. Per germline, CDR1 SEHNR and CDR2 FQNEAQ (reference sequence). This CDR3 is built from 14 residues. The CDR3 reads CASSLGLENTEAFF. As DNA, the CDR3 is TGTGCCAGCAGCTTAGGGTTAGAGAACACTGAAGCTTTCTTT.

CDR3 amino acids: CASSPPSELGNTIYF. The CDR3 DNA reads as TGTGCCAGCTCACCACCGAGTGAACTTGGAAACACCATATATTTT. The chain links TRBV18 to TRBJ1-3, with D unclear. Germline loops: CDR1 KGHSH, CDR2 LQKENI. The V gene lost 0 bases and the J gene lost 3 bases, with 9 bases spanning the gap. The length of the CDR3 is 15 residues.

In this sample, this clone turned up once. This chain joins TRBV14 and TRBJ2-7; 9 bases agree with TRBD1. Germline lookup yields CDR1 SGHDN and CDR2 FVKESK. CDR3 length equals 15 residues. V lost 1 base, J lost 0 bases, and 1 base stayed unmatched. CDR3: CASSQGQGVSYEQYF. CDR3 nucleotide sequence: TGTGCCAGCAGCCAAGGACAGGGGGTCTCCTACGAGCAGTACTTC.

The rearrangement links TRBV4-1 to TRBJ2-3, with 10 bases lining up with TRBD2. CDR3 length: 15 residues. The junction had 1 base not matched to a gene; V was cut back by 2 bases and J by 2 bases. Germline V CDR1 and CDR2: MGHRA, YSYEKL. CDR3 sequence (DNA): TGCGCCAGCAGCCAACTAGCGGGAGTCACAGATACGCAGTATTTT. It specifies CASSQLAGVTDTQYF.

This chain uses TRBV5-1 with TRBJ2-3; TRBD1 might be the D (5 bases). The ends were cut back, 5 bases at V and 3 bases at J, with 13 bases in the middle. This CDR3 has 14 residues. In germline, CDR1 is SGHRS, CDR2 YFSETQ. CDR3 nucleotides: TGCGCCAGCAGTTTCCTCAGGGAAACAGATACGCAGTATTTT. This codes for CASSFLRETDTQYF. Together with reference TRBV5-1 and TRBJ2-3, the CDR3 gives the full variable domain: KAGVTQTPRYLIKTRGQQVTLSCSPISGHRSVSWYQQTPGQGLQFLFEYFSETQRNKGNFPGRFSGRQFSNSRSEMNVSTLELGDSALYLCASSFLRETDTQYFGPGTRLTVL.

The chain combines TRBV11-3 with TRBJ2-7; D possibly corresponds to TRBD1 (6 bases). Germline CDR1 and CDR2: SGHNT and YENEEA. This CDR3 spans 17 amino acids. The germline V and J ends were trimmed by 1 base and 2 bases, with 18 bases remaining between them. CDR3 protein: CASSLGSEGGSTYEQYF. The CDR3 nucleotides read TGTGCCAGCAGCTTAGGCTCCGAAGGGGGTAGTACCTACGAGCAGTACTTC.

The V and J genes are TRBV30 and TRBJ1-1; D is uncertain. V was pared by 0 bases and J by 2 bases, with 13 bases between. The CDR3 runs 15 residues. Germline V gene data show CDR1 as GTSNPN and CDR2 as SVGIG (reference sequence). The DNA for the CDR3 is TGTGCCTGGAGTGTACCAAGGGAGGTCAACACTGAAGCTTTCTTT. This gives the protein CAWSVPREVNTEAFF.

The CDR3 coding sequence is TGTGCCAGCAGCTTAACAGGGTCGGACACCGGGGAGCTGTTTTTT. Encoded protein: CASSLTGSDTGELFF. The chain couples TRBV7-3 to TRBJ2-2; D is undetermined. Looked up from germline, CDR1 is SGHTA and CDR2 is FQGTGA. V lost 0 bases and J lost 3, with 8 bases in between. This CDR3 has 15 amino acids.

This rearrangement joins TRBV19 to TRBJ2-7; 9 positions match TRBD2. The V gene end was trimmed by 1 base and the J gene end by 3 bases; junction bases not matched to a gene: 4. Germline V gene sequence: CDR1 LNHDA, CDR2 SQIVND (reference sequence). The CDR3 is made up of 15 amino acids. The DNA of the CDR3 is TGTGCCAGTAGTATAGTAGCGGGAGAACACTACGAGCAGTACTTC. This codes for CASSIVAGEHYEQYF.

The chain couples TRBV7-9 to TRBJ2-2; 7 bases are shared with TRBD1. The CDR3 is 17 residues long. CDR1 SEHNR and CDR2 FQNEAQ come from the germline V gene (reference sequence). V lost 3 bases, J lost 7 bases, and 14 bases stayed unmatched. CDR3 nucleotides: TGTGCCAGCAGCTTCCATCCACTTGGGCAGGGGGTCGGGGAGCTGTTTTTT. This sequence encodes CASSFHPLGQGVGELFF.